This T cell receptor (beta chain) comes out of a study of cytomegalovirus exposure and HLA in healthy donors. Researchers ran the PCR with 60 Vbeta and 13 Jbeta primers. Repertoires were generated with immunoSEQ multiplex PCR, while TCRdb's copy carries only in-frame clones and drops some. Seen here are about 210,000 clones, approximately 78% observed once, and the top ten hold approximately 0.47%. The V end lost 4 bases, the J end lost 1 base, and 14 bases lay between the germline ends. CDR3 size: 15 residues. CDR1 and CDR2 from the germline V gene are SQVTM and ANQGSEA. Sequencing used PBMCs. The sequence came from a boy between 10 and 17 years old in good health and CMV-seronegative. The genes are TRBV29-1 and TRBJ2-1, with D possibly matching TRBD2 (6 bases). CDR3 bases: TGCAGCGTTGGCCGGGCAGGAGGGTCCTACAATGAGCAGTTCTTC. Its protein is CSVGRAGGSYNEQFF.